The T cell receptor beta chain described here comes from a study of blood T cell repertoires in COVID-19. Study overall: There were acute and convalescent COVID-19 samples, and they came from the United States, Italy and Spain. PBMCs, B-cell-depleted T cells, or T cells were the source of the cDNA or gDNA that made up the material.

The length of the CDR3 is 20 residues. V was clipped by 0 bases and J by 0 bases; unmatched bases: 14. Per germline, CDR1 SGHAT and CDR2 FQNNGV. In the authors' methods: Estimates of nucleated cell counts were drawn from the amplification of reference gene primers. Sequenced by immunoSEQ multiplex PCR; TCRdb stores in-frame clones only, minus some. V and J calls and clone size are as listed in that table; D and trimming were resolved from the DNA. The data show some 50,000 clones, 84% seen once. The chain employs TRBV11-2 and TRBJ2-3; 8 bases line up with TRBD1. The material sequenced was peripheral blood. The source is a human donor in a cohort sampled during active COVID-19. CDR3 in amino acids: CASSLDCRPFRTGSTDTQYF. The CDR3 nucleotides read TGTGCCAGCAGCTTAGATTGCCGGCCGTTCAGGACAGGGAGCACAGATACGCAGTATTTT.